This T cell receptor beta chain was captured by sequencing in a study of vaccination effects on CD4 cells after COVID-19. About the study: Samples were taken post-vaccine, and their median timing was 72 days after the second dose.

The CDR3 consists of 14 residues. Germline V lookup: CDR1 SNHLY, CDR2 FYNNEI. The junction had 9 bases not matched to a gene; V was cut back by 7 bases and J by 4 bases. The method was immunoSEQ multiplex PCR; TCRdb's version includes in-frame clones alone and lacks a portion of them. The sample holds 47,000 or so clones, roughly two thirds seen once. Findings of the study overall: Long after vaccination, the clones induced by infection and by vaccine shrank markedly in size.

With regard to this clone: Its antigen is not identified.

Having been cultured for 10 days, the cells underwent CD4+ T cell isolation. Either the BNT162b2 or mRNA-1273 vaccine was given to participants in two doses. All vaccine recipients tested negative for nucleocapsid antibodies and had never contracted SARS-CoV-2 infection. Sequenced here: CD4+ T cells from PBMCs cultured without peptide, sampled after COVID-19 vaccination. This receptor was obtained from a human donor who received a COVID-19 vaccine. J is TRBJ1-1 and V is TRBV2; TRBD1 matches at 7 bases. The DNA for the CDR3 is TGTGCCAGCACTATAGACAGGGTGAGCACTGAAGCTTTCTTT. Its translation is CASTIDRVSTEAFF.